These 9 T cell receptor beta chains were sequenced from one sample in a study of T-cell reconstitution after alpha-beta-depleted transplantation in children. Unique molecular identifiers were used to barcode this TCRbeta library. MiXCR was run by TCRdb on the PCR reads, yielding one entry per CDR3 protein. The sample has 450,000 to 600,000 distinct CDR3 sequences; around 13% are singletons. The input for sequencing was PBMCs, mostly from graft donor cells, taken 360 days after TCRalphabeta/CD19-depleted stem cell transplant. The receptors come from a male patient younger than 18 who had a stem cell transplant for acute myeloid leukemia, so the T cells may come from the graft donor.

There are a few counts of this clonotype. The V call is TRBV10-2, the J call TRBJ1-1; D perhaps matches TRBD1 (6 bases). V lost 10 bases and J lost 11, with 17 bases in between. The CDR3 has 11 amino acids. Looked up from germline, CDR1 is WSHSY and CDR2 is SAAADI. The CDR3 sequence is CATLGGVQAFF. As DNA, the CDR3 is TGCGCCACCCTAGGGGGGGTTCAGGCTTTCTTT.

This clonotype was found a few times. The chain carries TRBV12-3 or TRBV12-4 and TRBJ2-4; possibly TRBD1 or TRBD2 for D (7 bases each). The CDR3 runs 15 residues. V dropped 6 bases and J dropped 5 bases, with 17 bases sitting between them. The CDR3 DNA follows: TGTGCCAGCAGCCCCAGGGGGAGGGGGCAAAACATTCAGTACTTC. This encodes CASSPRGRGQNIQYF.

This sequence joins TRBV15 and TRBJ1-1; tentatively, D is TRBD1 (5 bases). This CDR3 comprises 14 residues. Per germline, CDR1 LNHNV and CDR2 YYDKDF (reference sequence). Trimming took 3 bases from V and 3 from J, leaving 11 bases between them. DNA of the CDR3: TGTGCCACCAGCAGGTACAGGAGCGACACTGAAGCTTTCTTT. It translates to CATSRYRSDTEAFF. The whole variable domain, filled in from reference TRBV15 and TRBJ1-1, reads DAMVIQNPRYQVTQFGKPVTLSCSQTLNHNVMYWYQQKSSQAPKLLFHYYDKDFNNEADTPDNFQSRRPNTSFCFLDIRSPGLGDTAMYLCATSRYRSDTEAFFGQGTRLTVV.

The sample holds one count of this clonotype. The junction and the germline gene differ at one end; a read error may be behind it. The V and J genes are TRBV3-1 and TRBJ2-1, with 11 positions matching TRBD2. The V gene's germline CDR1 is LGHDT and CDR2 YNNKEL (reference sequence). The CDR3 sequence is 19 residues long. In DNA, the CDR3 is TGTACCAGCTGTGTCCCTACTAGCGGGAGCGCCGCATCCTACAATGAGCAGTTCTTC. Its protein is CTSCVPTSGSAASYNEQFF.

This clonotype showed up just a few times. This sequence joins TRBV7-6 and TRBJ2-7; 10 nucleotides agree with TRBD1. V gave up 1 base and J gave up 4 bases; unmatched junction bases: 4. The CDR3 loop spans 15 amino acids. The V gene's germline CDR1 is SGHVS and CDR2 FNYEAQ. The CDR3 nucleotides read TGTGCCAGCAGCTTAGAAGGGACAGGGGCTTACGAGCAGTACTTC. The encoded protein is CASSLEGTGAYEQYF.

This chain links TRBV7-3 with TRBJ2-3; the match to TRBD1 covers 9 bases. CDR1 and CDR2 from the germline V gene are SGHTA and FQGTGA. After removal of 5 bases from V and 1 base from J, the junction contained 10 bases not matched to a gene. This CDR3 contains 17 residues. Here the CDR3 DNA reads TGTGCCAGCAGCACCCTACAGGGGGCAATGGGCACAGATACGCAGTATTTT. It translates to CASSTLQGAMGTDTQYF.

This clonotype came up a few times. The CDR3 here is CSARVMGSRYEQYF. The CDR3 DNA follows: TGCAGTGCTAGAGTGATGGGCTCGAGATACGAGCAGTACTTC. V is TRBV20-1 and J is TRBJ2-7; D is uncertain. Germline V gene sequence: CDR1 DFQATT, CDR2 SNEGSKA (reference sequence). There are 14 residues in the CDR3. The germline V and J ends were trimmed by 1 base and 4 bases, with 14 bases remaining between them.

The rearrangement links TRBV18 to TRBJ2-1; unclear D gene. Per the germline V gene, CDR1 is KGHSH and CDR2 is LQKENI. CDR3 size: 11 residues. V lost 4 bases and J lost 5, with 3 bases in between. In DNA form, the CDR3 reads TGTGCCAGCTCACGTGACAATGAGCAGTTCTTC. This sequence encodes CASSRDNEQFF.

The CDR3 region is CASRINPGQGTYEQYF. The DNA of the CDR3 is TGTGCCAGCAGGATAAACCCGGGACAGGGGACCTACGAGCAGTACTTC. The chain joins TRBV5-5 to TRBJ2-7, with 10 bases lining up with TRBD1. The CDR3 spans 16 residues. From germline, CDR1 is SGHKS and CDR2 YYEKEE (reference sequence). Trimming at V came to 5 bases and at J to 2 bases, leaving 10 bases not matched to a gene.